Presented here are 18 T cell receptor beta chains from one specimen sequenced in a study of T cells in Graves' hyperthyroidism and ophthalmopathy. Authors of the study amplified TCR beta CDR3 regions from RNA transcripts. First-round RT-PCR targeting the TCR CDR3 was performed with the HTBI primer set. MiXCR, applied by TCRdb to the multiplex PCR reads, yields one record per CDR3 protein. The repertoire includes roughly 380,000 distinct CDR3 sequences, 12% to 15% of them detected once, and 5.3% sits in the top ten. What was sequenced was blood. The receptors here all came from a woman between 18 and 29 years old with Graves' hyperthyroidism.

In its sample, this clonotype was seen many times. The rearrangement joins TRBV20-1 to TRBJ2-1; no clear D. Germline CDR1 DFQATT, CDR2 SNEGSKA (reference sequence). CDR3 length equals 11 residues. V dropped 3 bases and J dropped 11 bases, with 11 bases sitting between them. CDR3 sequence (DNA): TGCAGTGCTAGTAGGCCGGATAAGCAGTTCTTC. It is translated as CSASRPDKQFF.

In this sample, this clonotype turned up many times. This chain uses TRBV29-1 with TRBJ2-7; maybe TRBD2 (5 bases). V was shortened by 4 bases and J by 2 bases, with 15 bases between the two germline ends. The germline V gene has CDR1 SQVTM and CDR2 ANQGSEA. CDR3 size: 14 residues. For the CDR3, the DNA is TGCAGCGTTGGCCCGGACGGAGGCCCCTACGAGCAGTACTTC. It specifies CSVGPDGGPYEQYF.

V is TRBV19 and J is TRBJ2-2; 10 positions match TRBD1. Germline-derived CDR1 and CDR2 are LNHDA and SQIVND (reference sequence). Losses at the gene ends were 8 bases for V and 3 bases for J; bases not matched to a gene: 3. This CDR3 spans 14 amino acids. The CDR3 here is CASLGTGDTGELFF. CDR3 nucleotides: TGTGCCAGTCTTGGGACAGGGGACACCGGGGAGCTGTTTTTT. Variable domain in full (rest from reference TRBV19 and TRBJ2-2): DGGITQSPKYLFRKEGQNVTLSCEQNLNHDAMYWYRQDPGQGLRLIYYSQIVNDFQKGDIAEGYSVSREKKESFPLTVTSAQKNPTAFYLCASLGTGDTGELFFGEGSRLTVL.

This clonotype was observed a few times. The rearrangement uses TRBV7-8 and TRBJ1-5; D is uncertain. There are 15 residues in the CDR3. Germline CDR1 is SGHVS and CDR2 is FQNEAQ. The ends were cut back, 2 bases at V and 0 bases at J, with 8 bases in the middle. The CDR3 nucleotides are TGTGCCAGCAGCTTAAGGCAGGATAGCAATCAGCCCCAGCATTTT. This codes for CASSLRQDSNQPQHF.

This clonotype came up many times. The genes are TRBV11-3 and TRBJ2-7, with a tentative D call TRBD1 (6 bases). V dropped 4 bases and J dropped 3 bases, with 10 bases sitting between them. Germline-derived CDR1 and CDR2 are SGHNT and YENEEA. The CDR3 loop spans 13 amino acids. In DNA form, the CDR3 reads TGTGCCAGCAGCTCCCCAGGGGACTACGAGCAGTACTTC. Amino acid sequence: CASSSPGDYEQYF.

The CDR3: CSAGLTGGYEQYF. For the CDR3, the DNA is TGCAGTGCTGGACTAACGGGAGGCTACGAGCAGTACTTC. J is TRBJ2-7 and V is TRBV20-1; TRBD2 matches 7 bases. The trim removed 5 bases at V and 3 bases at J, leaving 7 bases unmatched. The V gene's germline CDR1 is DFQATT and CDR2 SNEGSKA (reference sequence). This CDR3 has 13 residues.

This clonotype has a count of ten or more. The chain uses TRBV7-9 and TRBJ2-3; 13 bases match TRBD2. With V trimmed by 5 bases and J by 11 bases, 13 bases remained unmatched. This CDR3 spans 16 amino acids. CDR1 SEHNR and CDR2 FQNEAQ come from the germline V gene (reference sequence). This chain's CDR3 is CASSPGGGLAGVKQYF. The CDR3 DNA reads TGTGCCAGCAGCCCCGGGGGAGGACTAGCGGGAGTGAAGCAGTATTTT.

Concerning this clonotype: A single base separates this from a much larger clone, so it may be a read error. V and J are TRBV5-1 and TRBJ1-1; D is ambiguous. Trimming took 0 bases from V and 1 from J, leaving 10 bases between them. Germline loops: CDR1 SGHRS, CDR2 YFSETQ. The CDR3 runs to 15 residues. The CDR3 sequence is CASSLDRRPNTEAFF. The DNA of the CDR3 is TGCGCCAGCAGCTTGGATAGGAGGCCGAACACTGAAGCTTTCTTT.

Note on this clonotype: A read error may be the cause here, since a much bigger clone is one base away. This chain links TRBV7-2 with TRBJ2-5; a weak D match, TRBD2 (5 bases). The germline gives CDR1 SGHTA, CDR2 FQGNSA. This CDR3 is built from 13 residues. The CDR3, as DNA: TGTGCCAGCCGCTTCGGGATTAGAGAGACCCAGTACTTC. Translated: CASRFGIRETQYF.

The chain combines TRBV7-9 with TRBJ1-2; D remains ambiguous. V was shortened by 1 base and J by 8 bases, with 14 bases between the two germline ends. Germline-derived CDR1 and CDR2 are SEHNR and FQNEAQ (reference sequence). This CDR3 has 14 residues. The CDR3: CASSLGTAPEGYTF. CDR3 DNA sequence: TGTGCCAGCAGCTTAGGTACAGCCCCTGAGGGCTACACCTTC.

This clonotype showed up many times. The gene calls are TRBV2 and TRBJ2-7, with TRBD1 matching over 9 bases. Germline trimming cut 3 bases from V and 3 bases from J; bases unmatched to any gene: 15. The CDR3 covers 18 residues. Germline lookup yields CDR1 SNHLY and CDR2 FYNNEI. The CDR3 sequence is CASSDPLGAGQGNYEQYF. The CDR3, as DNA: TGTGCCAGCAGTGATCCTTTGGGGGCGGGACAGGGAAACTACGAGCAGTACTTC.

This clonotype showed up many times. The chain joins TRBV3-1 to TRBJ1-1, with D possibly TRBD1 on 5 matching bases. Per germline, CDR1 LGHDT and CDR2 YNNKEL (reference sequence). This CDR3 spans 12 amino acids. V was shortened by 4 bases and J by 4 bases, with 7 bases between the two germline ends. The DNA for the CDR3 is TGTGCCAGCAGCCCGGGGGTCACTGAAGCTTTCTTT. This codes for CASSPGVTEAFF. Looking up the rest from reference TRBV3-1 and TRBJ1-1 gives the full variable domain: DTAVSQTPKYLVTQMGNDKSIKCEQNLGHDTMYWYKQDSKKFLKIMFSYNNKELIINETVPNRFSPKSPDKAHLNLHINSLELGDSAVYFCASSPGVTEAFFGQGTRLTVV.

This clonotype was seen repeatedly, ten times or more. The chain couples TRBV12-3 or TRBV12-4 to TRBJ1-1; maybe TRBD1 (5 bases). With 6 bases removed from V and 3 bases from J, the gap between germline ends came to 17 bases. This CDR3 has 15 residues. DNA of the CDR3: TGTGCCAGCAGCCCTGGGGGGGGTCGAGACACTGAAGCTTTCTTT. Translation: CASSPGGGRDTEAFF.

This clonotype has ten or more counts. The chain combines TRBV28 with TRBJ1-1; D gene uncertain. Per germline, CDR1 MDHEN and CDR2 SYDVKM. V was shortened by 4 bases and J by 2 bases, with 14 bases between the two germline ends. The CDR3 has 15 amino acids. The CDR3 loop reads CASSSIRHANTEAFF. For the CDR3, the DNA is TGTGCCAGCAGTTCGATTCGACATGCCAACACTGAAGCTTTCTTT.

This clonotype was detected many times. The chain recombines TRBV20-1 with TRBJ2-5; D possibly matches TRBD1 or TRBD2 (5 bases each). CDR3 length equals 14 residues. V was pared by 1 base and J by 5 bases, with 14 bases between. Germline CDR1 reads DFQATT; CDR2 reads SNEGSKA (reference sequence). CDR3 DNA: TGCAGTGCTAGAGGTGGGGACCCTGGGGAGACCCAGTACTTC. Its protein product is CSARGGDPGETQYF.

This clonotype was detected many times. J is TRBJ2-2 and V is TRBV19; D is ambiguous. Germline lookup yields CDR1 LNHDA and CDR2 SQIVND (reference sequence). CDR3 length: 15 residues. V lost 5 bases and J lost 0, with 10 bases in between. CDR3 in amino acids: CASSVSSSNTGELFF. The DNA of the CDR3 is TGTGCCAGTAGTGTCTCTAGTTCGAACACCGGGGAGCTGTTTTTT.

In this sample, this clonotype turned up many times. This chain joins TRBV9 and TRBJ2-7; maybe TRBD2 (5 bases). V was clipped by 4 bases and J by 3 bases, with 14 bases between them. CDR3 length equals 14 residues. Per germline, CDR1 SGDLS and CDR2 YYNGEE. The CDR3: CASSPPSGDYEQYF. DNA of the CDR3: TGTGCCAGCAGCCCCCCCAGCGGAGACTACGAGCAGTACTTC.

This clonotype was observed a single time. The chain uses TRBV20-1 and TRBJ2-1, with 7 positions matching TRBD2. This CDR3 contains 13 residues. The ends lost 3 bases at V and 7 bases at J; junction bases unmatched: 6. Germline CDR1 reads DFQATT; CDR2 reads SNEGSKA (reference sequence). The CDR3 region is CSARDLGGNEQFF. The CDR3 DNA follows: TGCAGTGCTAGGGACCTGGGGGGGAATGAGCAGTTCTTC.